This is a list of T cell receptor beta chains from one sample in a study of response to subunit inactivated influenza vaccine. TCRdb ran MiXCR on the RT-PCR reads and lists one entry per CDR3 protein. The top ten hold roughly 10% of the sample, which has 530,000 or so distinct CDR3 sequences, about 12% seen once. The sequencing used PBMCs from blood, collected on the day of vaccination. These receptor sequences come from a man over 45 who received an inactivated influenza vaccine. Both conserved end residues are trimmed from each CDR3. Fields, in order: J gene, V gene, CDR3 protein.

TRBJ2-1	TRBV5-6	ASRTVTYNEQF
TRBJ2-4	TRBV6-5	ASGYTLLVAKNIQY
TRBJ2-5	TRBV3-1	ASSQGPGGETQY
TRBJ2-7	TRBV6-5	ASSYSAGSYEQY
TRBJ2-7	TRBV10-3	AISDGGPASYEQY
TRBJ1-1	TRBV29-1	SVGDRVVAF
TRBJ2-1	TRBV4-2	ASSQKPRDNAYNEQF
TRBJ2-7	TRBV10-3	AIMTSGYEQY
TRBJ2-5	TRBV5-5	ASSLNGVPQETQY
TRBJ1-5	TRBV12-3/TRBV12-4	ASSGGNRPQH
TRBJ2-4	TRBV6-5	ASSYRIDRGLNIQY
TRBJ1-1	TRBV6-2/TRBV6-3	ASSYAVGVLNTEAF